This is a list of T cell receptor beta chains from one sample in a study of human T cells and chemical hapten exposure. In TCRdb, the RACE reads were re-called with MiXCR into one record per CDR3 protein. The profile shows 80,000 to 100,000 distinct CDR3 sequences, about 10% of them singletons. This sample comprised whole blood, obtained in connection with sensitization to the hapten diphenylcyclopropenone (DPC). These TCRs come from a woman aged 50 to 65 with alopecia areata. Some clones in this sample may be carry-over from other donors' samples. The CDR3 runs from the conserved cysteine through the conserved F or W. Each record gives: clone size, V gene, J gene, D gene, CDR3 protein, CDR3 DNA. D genes are given only for firm matches. Where a row states a size, it is once, few, many or the class of an expanded clone; other rows omit it.

>.|TRBV6-6|TRBJ2-1|TRBD2
CASSYRASGYNEQFF
TGTGCCAGCAGTTACCGGGCTAGCGGATACAATGAGCAGTTCTTC
>.|TRBV6-6|TRBJ2-1|.
CASSYSGYEQFF
TGTGCCAGCAGTTACTCTGGCTATGAGCAGTTCTTC
>many|TRBV12-3/TRBV12-4|TRBJ2-6|TRBD1
CASNTQWDRSGANVLTF
TGTGCCAGCAATACCCAATGGGACAGGTCCGGGGCCAACGTCCTGACTTTC
>.|TRBV4-2|TRBJ1-1|TRBD1
CASSQDLGTGKAFF
TGTGCCAGCAGCCAAGATCTGGGGACAGGAAAAGCTTTCTTT
>.|TRBV3-1|TRBJ2-1|.
CASSRLSSYNEQFF
TGTGCCAGCAGCCGGCTGAGCTCCTACAATGAGCAGTTCTTC
>few|TRBV29-1|TRBJ2-7|TRBD1
CSVEAGTGEFASYEQYF
TGCAGCGTTGAAGCTGGGACAGGGGAGTTTGCATCCTACGAGCAGTACTTC
>.|TRBV7-2|TRBJ2-1|TRBD2
CASSPPLAGVNEQFF
TGTGCCAGCAGCCCGCCCCTAGCGGGAGTCAATGAGCAGTTCTTC
>many|TRBV6-5|TRBJ1-1|.
CASSYSSWLRTEAFF
TGTGCCAGCAGTTACTCGTCCTGGCTACGGACTGAAGCTTTCTTT
>.|TRBV5-1|TRBJ1-6|.
CASRDRPNDNSPLHF
TGCGCCAGCCGGGACCGCCCAAACGATAATTCACCCCTCCACTTT
>.|TRBV6-2/TRBV6-3|TRBJ1-5|.
CASSGGSLGGPQHF
TGTGCCAGCAGCGGCGGTAGCCTTGGGGGCCCCCAGCATTTT
>many|TRBV5-5|TRBJ1-5|.
CASSRTDFKQPQHF
TGTGCCAGCAGCCGGACAGATTTTAAGCAGCCCCAGCATTTT
>many|TRBV29-1|TRBJ2-5|.
CSVGQETQYF
TGCAGCGTTGGCCAAGAGACCCAGTACTTC